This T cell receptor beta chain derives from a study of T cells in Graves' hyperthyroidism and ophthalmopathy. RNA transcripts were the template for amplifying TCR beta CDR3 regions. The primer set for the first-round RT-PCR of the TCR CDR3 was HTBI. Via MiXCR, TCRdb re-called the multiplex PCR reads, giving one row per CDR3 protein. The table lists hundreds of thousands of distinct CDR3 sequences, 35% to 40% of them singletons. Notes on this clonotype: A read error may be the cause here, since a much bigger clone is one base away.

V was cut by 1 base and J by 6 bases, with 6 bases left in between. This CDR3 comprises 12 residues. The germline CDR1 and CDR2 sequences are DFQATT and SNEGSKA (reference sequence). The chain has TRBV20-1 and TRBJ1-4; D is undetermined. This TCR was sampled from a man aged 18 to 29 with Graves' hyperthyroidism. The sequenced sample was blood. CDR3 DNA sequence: TGCAGTGCTAGAGGGTCAGATGAAAAACTGTTTTTT. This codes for CSARGSDEKLFF.